This TCR beta chain was identified in a study of T cell responses to AZD1222 COVID-19 vaccine (dated by TCRdb to the early 2020s). Broadly, across the study: TCR sequencing was performed for 230 to 250 trial participants, of whom roughly 200 were given two doses of AZD1222 and around 25 were given two doses of MenACWY control vaccine. Trial participants were enrolled into age subgroups of 18-55, 56-69 and 70-plus years, which contained roughly 140, 27 and 60 TCR-sequenced participants, respectively.

A remark on this clone: The specificity of this receptor is unknown. Base qualities were left out, and no much larger clone turns up one base away.

The CDR3 regions of human TCRbeta chains were subjected to immunosequencing. The authors processed their data as follows. Repertoire TCRs were matched against a reference library of SARS-CoV-2-specific TCRs generated with the MIRA antigen-specificity platform. Breadth was defined as the fraction of unique TCRs that were SARS-CoV-2-associated. Depth was defined as the fraction of total T cells that were SARS-CoV-2-associated. Each spike-specific TCR was assigned to its reactive spike region and to a CD4 or CD8 class using the MIRA data. Log10-transformed breadth and depth values were compared by one-way ANOVA with Sidak's multiple comparisons tests. TCRdb holds this immuneACCESS table with in-frame rearrangements only. Some clones are missing; in checked studies, unresolved V genes explain under half, and the rest has no known cause. The V and J calls and clone size come from that table; D and trimming were worked out from the DNA. The sample contains fewer than 150,000 clones, about 93% of them found a single time. The ten largest clones represent approximately 7% of the sample.

The germline V gene gives CDR1 as SGHVS and CDR2 as FQNEAQ. V is shortened by 5 bases, J by 6 bases, and the region joining them spans 24 bases. Its CDR3 holds 17 amino acids, cysteine through phenylalanine. Only the CDR3 DNA is retained, 51 bases long and in frame from the first base. What the study reported, not specific to this receptor: Only 5 to 7 AZD1222 recipients were SARS-CoV-2 seropositive at baseline, limiting conclusions about previously exposed vaccinees. Nearly half of unique spike-specific TCRs reportedly recognized epitopes outside regions mutated in the B.1.351 and B.1.1.7 variants. Vaccine-associated CD4 TCRs spanned the whole spike protein, with dominant responses in regions 160-218 and 743-854. Because no day 14 peak-response samples were available, repertoires were characterized only after the peak T cell response. After two AZD1222 doses, both the breadth and the depth of spike-specific TCRs were significantly higher than at day 0 and than in MenACWY recipients. The 56-69-year group was small, and its depth increase did not reach significance, likely because of low power. Participants were mostly white British, with more females than males. The authors suggested clonal diversity may have been underestimated.

The time point label for this specimen denotes: about 28 days (+/-7) after the second vaccine dose. AZD1222 recipients given second doses at about 4 weeks or at about 12 weeks were pooled, since spike-specific TCR depth and breadth were not found to differ between the two schedules. Vaccinee samples came from UK trials COV001 and COV002, including a single-blind randomized controlled phase 2/3 trial of AZD1222 (ChAdOx1 nCoV-19) in healthy adults. For TCRbeta chain sequencing, PBMC samples were collected from trial participants at day 0 and at day 28 after the second dose. Sequenced here: peripheral blood, sampled 28 days after the second AZD1222 dose. The V gene is TRBV7-8 and the J gene is TRBJ2-3; the D match is possibly TRBD1 or TRBD2, with 5 bases aligned in each. The receptor comes from an adult who received the AZD1222 COVID-19 vaccine. The DNA is TGTGCCAGCAGCCCTAGGATTCCGGGACCGGCGATGGATACGCAGTATTTT. It specifies CASSPRIPGPAMDTQYF.